The sample holds many counts of the clone carrying this T cell receptor beta chain. Alpha and beta constant region primers primed reverse transcription for blood and skin samples. Amplification of ligated cDNA took four PCR rounds with SP2 and nested alpha and beta constant primers. TCRdb passed the 5' RACE reads through MiXCR, listing each CDR3 protein once. The profile shows over 20,000 distinct CDR3 sequences, around 21% of them singletons. Whole-blood samples were 2 to 2.5 ml of peripheral blood from healthy adult volunteers. TCR cDNA received a 3' ligated oligonucleotide that carried a UMI. This sample stems from a study of naive and memory T cell subsets. The CDR3 covers 13 residues. V gave up 5 bases and J gave up 5 bases, with 12 bases separating them. The V gene's germline CDR1 is SGHAT and CDR2 FQNNGV.

V usage is TRBV11-2 and J usage is TRBJ1-1; no clear D. This clonotype originated in a female donor in good health. The CDR3: CASSLVAGTEAFF. In nucleotides, the CDR3 is TGTGCCAGCAGCCTCGTGGCGGGAACTGAAGCTTTCTTT.